This T cell receptor (beta chain) was identified during a study of T cell responses to AZD1222 COVID-19 vaccine. Study findings and constraints: Spike-specific TCR breadth and depth rose after two AZD1222 doses. A mostly white British donor set with more females was recruited, and clonal diversity was possibly underestimated. Unmutated variant regions reportedly attract nearly half of all spike-specific TCRs.

To note about this clone: What it recognizes is unknown.

The repertoire was sequenced with immunoSEQ multiplex PCR; TCRdb's copy has only in-frame clones and lacks some. The sample includes about 91,000 clones, about 93% of them seen just once. V gave up 5 bases and J gave up 4 bases, with 9 bases separating them. There are 13 residues in the CDR3. Germline-derived CDR1 and CDR2 are SEHNR and FQNEAQ (reference sequence). The TCR sequence derives from an adult who received the AZD1222 COVID-19 vaccine. The material sequenced was peripheral blood, taken 28 days after the second AZD1222 dose. V and J are TRBV7-9 and TRBJ2-1; D not resolved. Here the CDR3 reads CASSAANYNEQFF. CDR3 bases: TGTGCCAGCAGCGCAGCAAATTACAATGAGCAGTTCTTC.